These T cell receptor beta chains were read from a single sample in a study of T-cell reconstitution after alpha-beta-depleted transplantation in children. MiXCR was run by TCRdb on the PCR reads, yielding one entry per CDR3 protein. The sample consists of 30,000 or so distinct CDR3 sequences, 5.5% to 7% of them appearing once. The specimen was peripheral blood, collected 60 days after TCRalphabeta/CD19-depleted stem cell transplant. These TCRs come from a child less than two years old who had a stem cell transplant for acute myeloid leukemia, so the T cells may come from the graft donor. Both conserved end residues are part of each CDR3. A D gene is named only where the DNA matches it firmly. The listing skips clone size in some rows; elsewhere it reads once, few, many or a size class.

J gene: TRBJ2-3
D gene: .
clone size: many
V gene: TRBV7-9
CDR3 DNA: TGTGCCAGCAGCTTAGTGGCGGGAATTGGGGATACGCAGTATTTT
CDR3 protein: CASSLVAGIGDTQYF

J gene: TRBJ2-2
D gene: .
clone size: many
V gene: TRBV3-1
CDR3 DNA: TGTGCCAGCAAACAGAAACCGAGGTACAGGTCGAACACCGGGGAGCTGTTTTTT
CDR3 protein: CASKQKPRYRSNTGELFF

J gene: TRBJ2-1
D gene: .
clone size: .
V gene: TRBV7-2
CDR3 DNA: TGTGCCAGCAGCTTCCGGGTCGAGAGGGATGAGCAGTTCTTC
CDR3 protein: CASSFRVERDEQFF

J gene: TRBJ2-7
D gene: .
clone size: .
V gene: TRBV27
CDR3 DNA: TGTGCCAGCAGTCCGACAGGGAGGGAGCAGTACTTC
CDR3 protein: CASSPTGREQYF

J gene: TRBJ2-3
D gene: .
clone size: many
V gene: TRBV9
CDR3 DNA: TGTGCCAGCAGCGTAGGGCAGGGGGATACGCAGTATTTT
CDR3 protein: CASSVGQGDTQYF

J gene: TRBJ2-1
D gene: TRBD2
clone size: many
V gene: TRBV6-5
CDR3 DNA: TGTGCCAGCAGTTACGGCGGGGGGGAGGAGCAGTTCTTC
CDR3 protein: CASSYGGGEEQFF

J gene: TRBJ2-7
D gene: .
clone size: many
V gene: TRBV9
CDR3 DNA: TGTGCCAGCAGCCTAGGGGGGAGCTCCTACGAGCAGTACTTC
CDR3 protein: CASSLGGSSYEQYF

J gene: TRBJ2-7
D gene: .
clone size: many
V gene: TRBV15
CDR3 DNA: TGTGCCACCAGCAGAGACAGGGTCCGCGAGCAGTACTTC
CDR3 protein: CATSRDRVREQYF

J gene: TRBJ2-5
D gene: TRBD1
clone size: many
V gene: TRBV6-5
CDR3 DNA: TGTGCCAGCAGTTACTCCGGGGCGGACAGGGTAGGAGAGACCCAGTACTTC
CDR3 protein: CASSYSGADRVGETQYF

J gene: TRBJ2-3
D gene: .
clone size: many
V gene: TRBV21-1
CDR3 DNA: TGTGCCAGCAGCACTCGGGACAGGCCGGCGGGAGATACGCAGTATTTT
CDR3 protein: CASSTRDRPAGDTQYF

J gene: TRBJ1-2
D gene: .
clone size: many
V gene: TRBV7-9
CDR3 DNA: TGTGCCAGCAGTCAACAGGGTCTTGATGGCTACACCTTC
CDR3 protein: CASSQQGLDGYTF

J gene: TRBJ2-7
D gene: .
clone size: many
V gene: TRBV6-5
CDR3 DNA: TGTGCCAGCAGTCCCTTCGGAGAAGCCTACGAGCAGTACTTC
CDR3 protein: CASSPFGEAYEQYF

J gene: TRBJ2-7
D gene: .
clone size: many
V gene: TRBV5-1
CDR3 DNA: TGCGCCAGCAGCTTCAATCCAGAAGAGCAGTACTTC
CDR3 protein: CASSFNPEEQYF

J gene: TRBJ1-3
D gene: .
clone size: large
V gene: TRBV12-3/TRBV12-4
CDR3 DNA: TGTGCCAGCAGTCCCGGCGGGGGGTCCGGAAACACCATATATTTT
CDR3 protein: CASSPGGGSGNTIYF

J gene: TRBJ1-4
D gene: .
clone size: many
V gene: TRBV7-9
CDR3 DNA: TGTGCCAGCAGCCACCCCGGACAGAAGACTAATGAAAAACTGTTTTTT
CDR3 protein: CASSHPGQKTNEKLFF

J gene: TRBJ2-2
D gene: .
clone size: .
V gene: TRBV29-1
CDR3 DNA: TGCAGCGTTCTGGGCAGCCCCGGGGAGCTGTTTTTT
CDR3 protein: CSVLGSPGELFF

J gene: TRBJ1-2
D gene: TRBD1
clone size: many
V gene: TRBV7-9
CDR3 DNA: TGTGCCACTTGGCCGGAGGCGGGACAGATCTATGGCTACACCTTC
CDR3 protein: CATWPEAGQIYGYTF

J gene: TRBJ2-7
D gene: TRBD1
clone size: .
V gene: TRBV28
CDR3 DNA: TGTGCCAGCAGCCCACAGGGGGAGGTGAGCGAGCAGTACTTC
CDR3 protein: CASSPQGEVSEQYF

J gene: TRBJ1-2
D gene: .
clone size: many
V gene: TRBV7-2
CDR3 DNA: TGTGCCAGCAGCTGGGGGAACAGGGAGGCCTACACCTTC
CDR3 protein: CASSWGNREAYTF

J gene: TRBJ2-7
D gene: .
clone size: many
V gene: TRBV4-1
CDR3 DNA: TGCGCCAGCAGCCAAGGACCAGCTACTACGGTCTACGAGCAGTACTTC
CDR3 protein: CASSQGPATTVYEQYF

J gene: TRBJ1-5
D gene: .
clone size: many
V gene: TRBV9
CDR3 DNA: TGTGCCAGCAGCGTAGGACAGGTCGATCAGCCCCAGCATTTT
CDR3 protein: CASSVGQVDQPQHF

J gene: TRBJ2-3
D gene: .
clone size: many
V gene: TRBV29-1
CDR3 DNA: TGCAGCGCTGACTTAGGGGCCCTCACAGATACGCAGTATTTT
CDR3 protein: CSADLGALTDTQYF

J gene: TRBJ2-1
D gene: TRBD2
clone size: many
V gene: TRBV6-5
CDR3 DNA: TGTGCCAGCAGTTACTCCCTAGCGGGAGGGAACAATGAGCAGTTCTTC
CDR3 protein: CASSYSLAGGNNEQFF

J gene: TRBJ2-7
D gene: .
clone size: many
V gene: TRBV29-1
CDR3 DNA: TGCAGCGCAAGAACTAGGTCTGTCGACGAGCAGTACTTC
CDR3 protein: CSARTRSVDEQYF

J gene: TRBJ1-2
D gene: .
clone size: many
V gene: TRBV7-9
CDR3 DNA: TGTGCCAGCAGAGGAAGAGGGAGAGACTATGGCTACACCTTC
CDR3 protein: CASRGRGRDYGYTF

J gene: TRBJ2-7
D gene: TRBD1
clone size: many
V gene: TRBV28
CDR3 DNA: TGTGCCAGCAGTTTATCCGGGACAGGGGCCTACGAGCAGTACTTC
CDR3 protein: CASSLSGTGAYEQYF

J gene: TRBJ2-7
D gene: .
clone size: many
V gene: TRBV29-1
CDR3 DNA: TGCAGCGTGGGGACTTTCTACGAGCAGTACTTC
CDR3 protein: CSVGTFYEQYF

J gene: TRBJ2-1
D gene: TRBD2
clone size: many
V gene: TRBV5-1
CDR3 DNA: TGCGCCAGCAGCTTGTTTTTAGGAGCGGGAGACAATGAGCAGTTCTTC
CDR3 protein: CASSLFLGAGDNEQFF

J gene: TRBJ2-4
D gene: .
clone size: many
V gene: TRBV27
CDR3 DNA: TGTGCCAGCAGTCTATGGGCCTTAGGCATTCAGTACTTC
CDR3 protein: CASSLWALGIQYF

J gene: TRBJ2-7
D gene: .
clone size: .
V gene: TRBV3-1
CDR3 DNA: TGTGCCAGCAGCCCCGGGTCTCACTACGAGCAGTACTTC
CDR3 protein: CASSPGSHYEQYF

J gene: TRBJ2-1
D gene: .
clone size: once
V gene: TRBV5-6
CDR3 DNA: TGTGCCAGCAGCCTCGGGCTCTTCTCCTACAATGAGCAGTTCTTC
CDR3 protein: CASSLGLFSYNEQFF

J gene: TRBJ2-3
D gene: TRBD1
clone size: many
V gene: TRBV4-2
CDR3 DNA: TGTGCCAGCAGCCAGCGGACAGGGGCCACAGATACGCAGTATTTT
CDR3 protein: CASSQRTGATDTQYF

J gene: TRBJ2-5
D gene: .
clone size: many
V gene: TRBV7-9
CDR3 DNA: TGTGCCAGCAGCTTAGCGTACAAGAAAGAGACCCAGTACTTC
CDR3 protein: CASSLAYKKETQYF

J gene: TRBJ2-1
D gene: TRBD2
clone size: many
V gene: TRBV27
CDR3 DNA: TGTGCCAGCGGATCGTCTAGCGGCTCCTACAATGAGCAGTTCTTC
CDR3 protein: CASGSSSGSYNEQFF

J gene: TRBJ2-7
D gene: .
clone size: .
V gene: TRBV25-1
CDR3 DNA: TGTGCCAGCAGTGAAGACAGCTCTCTCTACGAGCAGTACTTC
CDR3 protein: CASSEDSSLYEQYF

J gene: TRBJ2-1
D gene: TRBD2
clone size: many
V gene: TRBV27
CDR3 DNA: TGTGCCACACAACTAGCGGGAGGACACAATGAGCAGTTCTTC
CDR3 protein: CATQLAGGHNEQFF

J gene: TRBJ1-5
D gene: .
clone size: many
V gene: TRBV6-5
CDR3 DNA: TGTGCCAGCAGTTCCCGCGAAGGTTCTAATCAGCCCCAGCATTTT
CDR3 protein: CASSSREGSNQPQHF

J gene: TRBJ1-4
D gene: .
clone size: many
V gene: TRBV3-1
CDR3 DNA: TGTGCCAGCAGCCCGGGACAAAGTGAAAAACTGTTTTTT
CDR3 protein: CASSPGQSEKLFF

J gene: TRBJ2-7
D gene: .
clone size: many
V gene: TRBV5-7
CDR3 DNA: TGTGCCAGCAGCGAGGGGACCCCGGTAGAGAGGGCATACGAGCAGTACTTC
CDR3 protein: CASSEGTPVERAYEQYF

J gene: TRBJ2-5
D gene: .
clone size: many
V gene: TRBV27
CDR3 DNA: TGTGCCAGCAGTCGGGAGACCCAGTACTTC
CDR3 protein: CASSRETQYF

J gene: TRBJ2-1
D gene: TRBD2
clone size: many
V gene: TRBV5-1
CDR3 DNA: TGCGCCAGCAGCTCCCGGGCAGCGGGGGGGTGGGAGCAGTTCTTC
CDR3 protein: CASSSRAAGGWEQFF

J gene: TRBJ2-1
D gene: .
clone size: few
V gene: TRBV30
CDR3 DNA: TGTGCCTGGTCCTTAGCAGCAACCTACAATGAGCAGTTCTTC
CDR3 protein: CAWSLAATYNEQFF

J gene: TRBJ2-3
D gene: .
clone size: many
V gene: TRBV12-5
CDR3 DNA: TGTGCTAGTGGTTTGGCCTCGTCAGATACGCAGTATTTT
CDR3 protein: CASGLASSDTQYF

J gene: TRBJ2-7
D gene: .
clone size: many
V gene: TRBV5-5
CDR3 DNA: TGTGCCAGCGGATTACAGGGAGGCCACGAGCAGTACTTC
CDR3 protein: CASGLQGGHEQYF

J gene: TRBJ2-3
D gene: .
clone size: many
V gene: TRBV6-5
CDR3 DNA: TGTGCCAGCAGTTACGACTCCACAGATACGCAGTATTTT
CDR3 protein: CASSYDSTDTQYF

J gene: TRBJ2-1
D gene: TRBD2
clone size: many
V gene: TRBV19
CDR3 DNA: TGTGCCAGTAGTCTCAGACTAGCAGATGAGCAGTTCTTC
CDR3 protein: CASSLRLADEQFF

J gene: TRBJ2-7
D gene: .
clone size: many
V gene: TRBV4-1
CDR3 DNA: TGCGCCAGCAGCCGTCGACAGGCGTCCTACGAGCAGTACTTC
CDR3 protein: CASSRRQASYEQYF

J gene: TRBJ2-1
D gene: .
clone size: many
V gene: TRBV29-1
CDR3 DNA: TGCAGCGTTATCCTAGCCGACTACAATGAGCAGTTCTTC
CDR3 protein: CSVILADYNEQFF

J gene: TRBJ2-4
D gene: TRBD2
clone size: many
V gene: TRBV12-3/TRBV12-4
CDR3 DNA: TGTGCCAGCAGCTGGGGGAGGGACATTCAGTACTTC
CDR3 protein: CASSWGRDIQYF

J gene: TRBJ2-1
D gene: TRBD2
clone size: many
V gene: TRBV7-9
CDR3 DNA: TGTGCCAGCAGCTCCCCGGGACTACCTGACAATGAGCAGTTCTTC
CDR3 protein: CASSSPGLPDNEQFF

J gene: TRBJ2-1
D gene: TRBD2
clone size: .
V gene: TRBV30
CDR3 DNA: TGTGCCTGGAGTGTGTGGGAGGGCTACAATGAGCAGTTCTTC
CDR3 protein: CAWSVWEGYNEQFF

J gene: TRBJ2-7
D gene: .
clone size: many
V gene: TRBV2
CDR3 DNA: TGTGCCAGCCGATCTAACATGGGGGACGGGCAGTACTTC
CDR3 protein: CASRSNMGDGQYF